Listed below are T cell receptor beta chains from one sample, sequenced in a study of blood T cell repertoires in COVID-19. The data were produced by immunoSEQ multiplex PCR, yet TCRdb's version contains in-frame clones alone and is incomplete. The table lists some 160,000 clones, about 80% of them singletons. The sample was peripheral blood. The receptors shown here come from an elderly woman with acute or convalescent COVID-19. Each CDR3 is given with its conserved first and last residue. The D gene is left open where the match is weak. Not all rows give a size; the values are once, few, many and, for expanded clones, a class.

CDR3nt	CDR3aa	j_gene	abundance	v_gene	d_gene
TGCGCCAGCAGTTATGGCACAGATACGCAGTATTTT	CASSYGTDTQYF	TRBJ2-3	.	TRBV5-1	.
TGTGCCAGCAGCTTGGCTAGCGGGGGCTCCTACGAGCAGTACTTC	CASSLASGGSYEQYF	TRBJ2-7	.	TRBV7-3	TRBD2
TGTGCCAGCAGCCACCCGGGGAGGGAAGCTAACTATGGCTACACCTTC	CASSHPGREANYGYTF	TRBJ1-2	.	TRBV3-1/TRBV3-2	.
TGTGCCAGCAGCTTAACTGCGGGGGAAGCTGTGCTGTTT	CASSLTAGEAVLF	TRBJ2-3	.	TRBV7-3	TRBD2
TGTGCCAGCAGCTTAGCTTCGAATTCACCCCTCCACTTT	CASSLASNSPLHF	TRBJ1-6	.	TRBV7-2	.
TGCGCCAGCAGCCAAGATTACAGGGGGAGTCTCCTACGGACCTACGAGCAGTACTTC	CASSQDYRGSLLRTYEQYF	TRBJ2-7	.	TRBV4-1	TRBD1
TGCGCCAGCAGCCGCGGGACTAGCGTACGCAATGAGCAGTTCTTC	CASSRGTSVRNEQFF	TRBJ2-1	.	TRBV4-1	TRBD2
TGCGCCAGCAGCTTCGGCCAGGGAGGATTGTATTCACCCCTCCACTTT	CASSFGQGGLYSPLHF	TRBJ1-6	once	TRBV5-1	.
TGTGCCAGCAGCCAAGAGGGGGGTACCGGGACAGGTTACTACGAGCAGTACTTC	CASSQEGGTGTGYYEQYF	TRBJ2-7	.	TRBV14	TRBD1
TGTGCCAGCACTCGGGTTAACAATCAGCCCCAGCATTTT	CASTRVNNQPQHF	TRBJ1-5	.	TRBV2	.
TGTGCCACCAGTCAGGCAGCAAATAATTCACCCCTCCACTTT	CATSQAANNSPLHF	TRBJ1-6	.	TRBV24-1	.
TGTGCCAGCAGCCGGTCCGACAGGGACGAGCAGTACTTC	CASSRSDRDEQYF	TRBJ2-7	.	TRBV9	TRBD1
TGTGCCAGCAGTTACTCTCCCCAGGAGCAGTACTTC	CASSYSPQEQYF	TRBJ2-7	.	TRBV6-6	.
TGTGCCAGCAGCTTAAAACTAGCGGGAGCCGGGGAGCTGTTTTTT	CASSLKLAGAGELFF	TRBJ2-2	.	TRBV11-3	TRBD2
TGTGCCAGCAGCTTGAGGCAGGGATCTCGCTATGGCTACACCTTC	CASSLRQGSRYGYTF	TRBJ1-2	once	TRBV5-5	.
TGTGCCAGCAGTGATCGCGGAGGAGGACAGCCCCAGCATTTT	CASSDRGGGQPQHF	TRBJ1-5	.	TRBV25-1	.